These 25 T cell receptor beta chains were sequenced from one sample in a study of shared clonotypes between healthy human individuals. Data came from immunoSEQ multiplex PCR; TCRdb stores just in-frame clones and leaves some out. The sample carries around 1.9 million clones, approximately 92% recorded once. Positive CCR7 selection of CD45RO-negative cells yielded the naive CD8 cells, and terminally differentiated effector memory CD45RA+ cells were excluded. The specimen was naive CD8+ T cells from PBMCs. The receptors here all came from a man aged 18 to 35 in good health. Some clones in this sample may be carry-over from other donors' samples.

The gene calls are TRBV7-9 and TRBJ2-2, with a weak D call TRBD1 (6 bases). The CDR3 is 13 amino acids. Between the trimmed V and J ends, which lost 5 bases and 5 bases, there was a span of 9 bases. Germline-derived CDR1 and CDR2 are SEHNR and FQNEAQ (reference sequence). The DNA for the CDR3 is TGTGCCAGCAGCAACCAGGGGACCGGGGAGCTGTTTTTT. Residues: CASSNQGTGELFF.

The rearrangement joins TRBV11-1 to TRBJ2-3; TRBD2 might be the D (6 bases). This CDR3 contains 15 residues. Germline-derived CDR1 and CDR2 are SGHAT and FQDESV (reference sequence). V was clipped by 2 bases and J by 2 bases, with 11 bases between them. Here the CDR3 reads CASSLRRTTTDTQYF. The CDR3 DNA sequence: TGTGCCAGCAGCTTACGGCGGACTACCACAGATACGCAGTATTTT.

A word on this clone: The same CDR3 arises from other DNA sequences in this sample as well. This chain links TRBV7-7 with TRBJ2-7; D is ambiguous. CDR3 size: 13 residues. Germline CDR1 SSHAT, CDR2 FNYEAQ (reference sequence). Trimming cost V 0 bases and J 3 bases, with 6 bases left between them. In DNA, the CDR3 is TGTGCCAGCAGCTTAGCGCTCGGCTACGAGCAGTACTTC. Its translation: CASSLALGYEQYF.

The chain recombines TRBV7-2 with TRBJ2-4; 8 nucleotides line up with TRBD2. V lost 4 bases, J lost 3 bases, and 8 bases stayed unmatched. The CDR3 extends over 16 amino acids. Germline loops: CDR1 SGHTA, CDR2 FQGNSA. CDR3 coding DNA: TGTGCCAGCAGCTATAGCGGGATTGGGGTCAAAAACATTCAGTACTTC. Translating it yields CASSYSGIGVKNIQYF.

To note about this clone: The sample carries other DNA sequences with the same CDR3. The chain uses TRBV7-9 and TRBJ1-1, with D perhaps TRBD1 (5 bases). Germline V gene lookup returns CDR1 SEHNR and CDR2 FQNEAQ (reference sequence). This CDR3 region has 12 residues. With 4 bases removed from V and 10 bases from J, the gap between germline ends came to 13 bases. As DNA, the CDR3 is TGTGCCAGCAGCTCGGGTCTTGGGGGAGCTTTCTTT. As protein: CASSSGLGGAFF.

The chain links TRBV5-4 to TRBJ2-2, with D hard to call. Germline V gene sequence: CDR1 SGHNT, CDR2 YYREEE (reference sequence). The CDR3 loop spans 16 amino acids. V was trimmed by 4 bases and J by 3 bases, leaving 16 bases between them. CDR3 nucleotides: TGTGCCAGCAGCCTCCGGGCACAAGAACACACCGGGGAGCTGTTTTTT. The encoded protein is CASSLRAQEHTGELFF.

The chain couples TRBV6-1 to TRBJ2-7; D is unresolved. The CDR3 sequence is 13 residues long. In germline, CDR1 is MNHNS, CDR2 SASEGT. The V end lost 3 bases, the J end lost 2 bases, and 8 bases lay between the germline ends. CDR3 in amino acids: CASSDYDTYEQYF. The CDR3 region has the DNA TGTGCCAGCAGTGACTACGACACCTACGAGCAGTACTTC.

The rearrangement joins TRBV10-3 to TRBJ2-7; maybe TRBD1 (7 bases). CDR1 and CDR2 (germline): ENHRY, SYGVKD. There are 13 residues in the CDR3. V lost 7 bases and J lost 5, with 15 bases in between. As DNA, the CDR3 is TGTGCCATCACCCAGGGGGGTACGGACGAGCAGTACTTC. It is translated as CAITQGGTDEQYF.

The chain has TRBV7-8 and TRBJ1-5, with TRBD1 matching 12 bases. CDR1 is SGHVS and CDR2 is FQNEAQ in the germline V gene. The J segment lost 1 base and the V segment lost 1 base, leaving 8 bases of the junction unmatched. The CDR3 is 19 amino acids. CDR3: CASSLGPGTGGPSNQPQHF. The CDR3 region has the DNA TGTGCCAGCAGCTTAGGACCTGGGACAGGGGGCCCGAGCAATCAGCCCCAGCATTTT.

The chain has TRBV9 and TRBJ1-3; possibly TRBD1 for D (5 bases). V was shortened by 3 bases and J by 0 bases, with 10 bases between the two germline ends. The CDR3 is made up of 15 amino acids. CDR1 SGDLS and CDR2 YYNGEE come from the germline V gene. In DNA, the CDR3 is TGTGCCAGCAGCGCAACAGGAAGCTCTGGAAACACCATATATTTT. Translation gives CASSATGSSGNTIYF.

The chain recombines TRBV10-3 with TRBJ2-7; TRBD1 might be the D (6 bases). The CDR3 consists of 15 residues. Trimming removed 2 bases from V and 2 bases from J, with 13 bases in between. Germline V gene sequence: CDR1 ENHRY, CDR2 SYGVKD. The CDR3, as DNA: TGTGCCATCAGTGAGAGACAGGAGATCCCCTACGAGCAGTACTTC. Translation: CAISERQEIPYEQYF.

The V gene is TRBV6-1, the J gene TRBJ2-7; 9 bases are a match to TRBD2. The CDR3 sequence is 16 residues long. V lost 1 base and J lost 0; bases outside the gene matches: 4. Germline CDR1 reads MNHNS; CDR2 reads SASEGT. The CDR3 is CASSEGRSGSSYEQYF. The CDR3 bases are TGTGCCAGCAGTGAAGGTCGTAGCGGGAGCTCCTACGAGCAGTACTTC.

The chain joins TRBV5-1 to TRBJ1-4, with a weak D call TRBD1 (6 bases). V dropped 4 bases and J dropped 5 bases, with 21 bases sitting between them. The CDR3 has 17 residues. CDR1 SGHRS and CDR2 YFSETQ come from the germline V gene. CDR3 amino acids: CASSPNSYRDRNEKLFF. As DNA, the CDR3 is TGCGCCAGCAGCCCCAACTCATACAGGGATAGGAATGAAAAACTGTTTTTT.

The CDR3 coding sequence is TGTGCCAGCAGCTCCGTGGGAACTAACACAGATACGCAGTATTTT. This translates into CASSSVGTNTDTQYF. The chain combines TRBV7-9 with TRBJ2-3; no firm D call. The CDR3 has 15 amino acids. V was cut by 4 bases and J by 2 bases, with 13 bases left in between. Germline loops: CDR1 SEHNR, CDR2 FQNEAQ (reference sequence).

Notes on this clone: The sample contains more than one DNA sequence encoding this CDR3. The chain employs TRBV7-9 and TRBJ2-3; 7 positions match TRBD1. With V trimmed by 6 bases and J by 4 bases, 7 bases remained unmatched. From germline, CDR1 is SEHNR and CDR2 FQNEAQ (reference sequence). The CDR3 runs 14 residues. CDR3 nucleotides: TGTGCCAGCAGTTCCCGGGACAGCCCAGATACGCAGTATTTT. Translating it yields CASSSRDSPDTQYF.

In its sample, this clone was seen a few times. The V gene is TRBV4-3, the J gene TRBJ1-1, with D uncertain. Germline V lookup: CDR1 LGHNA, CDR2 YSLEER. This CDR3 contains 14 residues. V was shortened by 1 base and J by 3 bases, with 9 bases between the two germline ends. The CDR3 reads CASSQVTGDTEAFF. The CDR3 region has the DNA TGCGCCAGCAGCCAAGTTACGGGAGACACTGAAGCTTTCTTT.

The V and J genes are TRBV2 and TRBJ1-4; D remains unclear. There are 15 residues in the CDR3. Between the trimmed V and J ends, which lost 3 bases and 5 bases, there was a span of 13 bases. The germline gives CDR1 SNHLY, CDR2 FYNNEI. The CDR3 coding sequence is TGTGCCAGCAGTGAGTGGCGGGTAAAAAATGAAAAACTGTTTTTT. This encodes CASSEWRVKNEKLFF.

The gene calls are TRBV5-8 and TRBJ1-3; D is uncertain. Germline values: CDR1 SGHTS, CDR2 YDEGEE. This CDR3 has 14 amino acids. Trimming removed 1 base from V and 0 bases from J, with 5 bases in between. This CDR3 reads CASSLRSSGNTIYF. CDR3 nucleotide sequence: TGTGCCAGCAGCTTGCGGTCCTCTGGAAACACCATATATTTT.

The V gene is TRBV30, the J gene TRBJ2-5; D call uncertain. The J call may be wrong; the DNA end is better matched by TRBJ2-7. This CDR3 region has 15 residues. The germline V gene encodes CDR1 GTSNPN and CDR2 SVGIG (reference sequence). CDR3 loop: CAWSFEWGTPYEQYF. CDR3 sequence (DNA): TGTGCCTGGAGTTTCGAGTGGGGAACCCCCTACGAGCAGTACTTC.

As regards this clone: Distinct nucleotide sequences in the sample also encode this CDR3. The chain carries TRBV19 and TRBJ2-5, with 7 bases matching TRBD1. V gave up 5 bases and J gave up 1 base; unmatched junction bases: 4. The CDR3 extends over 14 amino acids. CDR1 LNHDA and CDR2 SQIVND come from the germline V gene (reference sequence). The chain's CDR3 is CASSPRQGQETQYF. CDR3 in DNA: TGTGCCAGTAGTCCCCGACAGGGCCAAGAGACCCAGTACTTC.

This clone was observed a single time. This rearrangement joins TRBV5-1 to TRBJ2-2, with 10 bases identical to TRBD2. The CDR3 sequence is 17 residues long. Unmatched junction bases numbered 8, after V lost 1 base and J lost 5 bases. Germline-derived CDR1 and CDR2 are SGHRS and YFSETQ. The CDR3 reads CASSLFLGLARTGELFF. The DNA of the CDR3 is TGCGCCAGCAGCTTGTTTTTGGGACTAGCGAGGACCGGGGAGCTGTTTTTT.

The CDR3 is CASSYLQSSGNTIYF. CDR3 nucleotides: TGTGCCAGCAGCTATCTCCAGTCTTCTGGAAACACCATATATTTT. This chain uses TRBV7-6 with TRBJ1-3; no clear D gene. Germline V gene data show CDR1 as SGHVS and CDR2 as FNYEAQ. The CDR3 loop spans 15 amino acids. Trimming shortened V by 4 bases and J by 1 base, and 11 bases separated the two germline ends.

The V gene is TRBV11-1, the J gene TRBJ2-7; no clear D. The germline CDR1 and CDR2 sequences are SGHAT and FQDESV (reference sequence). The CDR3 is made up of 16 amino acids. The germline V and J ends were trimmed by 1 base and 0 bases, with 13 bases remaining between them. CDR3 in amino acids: CASSLEVGGYSYEQYF. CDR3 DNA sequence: TGTGCCAGCAGCTTAGAGGTTGGCGGATACTCCTACGAGCAGTACTTC.

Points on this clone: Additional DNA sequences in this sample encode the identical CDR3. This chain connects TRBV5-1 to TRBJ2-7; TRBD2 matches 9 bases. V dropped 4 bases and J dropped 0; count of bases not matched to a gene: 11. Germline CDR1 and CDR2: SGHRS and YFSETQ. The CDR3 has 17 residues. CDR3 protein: CASSPGPTSGRSYEQYF. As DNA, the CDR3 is TGCGCCAGCAGCCCGGGGCCCACTAGCGGGCGCTCCTACGAGCAGTACTTC.

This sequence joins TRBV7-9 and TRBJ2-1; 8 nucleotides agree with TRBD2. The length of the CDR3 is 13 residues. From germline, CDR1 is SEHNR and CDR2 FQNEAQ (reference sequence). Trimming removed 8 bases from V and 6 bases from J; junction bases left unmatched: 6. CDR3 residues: CASPAGVLNEQFF. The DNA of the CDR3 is TGTGCCAGCCCAGCGGGAGTACTCAATGAGCAGTTCTTC.